What follows are 15 T cell receptor beta chains derived from one specimen sequenced in a study of CD8+ T cells in alopecia areata. After isolation, RNA underwent reverse transcription to generate cDNA as the sequencing template. Sequenced by immunoSEQ multiplex PCR; TCRdb stores in-frame clones only, minus some. The table records around 120,000 clones, 58% of them present only once. Treatment of the sample: oral pan-JAK inhibitor, 5-10 mg twice daily. Sequencing was performed on CD8+ T cells sorted from blood, taken at week 4, from a patient treated with tofacitinib. These TCRs come from a human donor with alopecia areata.

V and J are TRBV9 and TRBJ1-5; no clear D gene. Germline CDR1 is SGDLS and CDR2 is YYNGEE. The V gene lost 3 bases and the J gene lost 0 bases, with 10 bases spanning the gap. The CDR3 covers 15 residues. In DNA form, the CDR3 reads TGTGCCAGCAGCGGGGGTCGGGGTAGCAATCAGCCCCAGCATTTT. It encodes CASSGGRGSNQPQHF.

The V call is TRBV7-2, the J call TRBJ2-3; 7 bases fit TRBD1. The CDR3 covers 13 residues. Germline assignment: CDR1 SGHTA and CDR2 FQGNSA. Trimming cost V 7 bases and J 4 bases; bases outside gene matches: 5. The CDR3: CASNTGAADTQYF. The CDR3, as DNA: TGTGCCAGCAACACAGGGGCGGCAGATACGCAGTATTTT.

V gene TRBV5-6 combines with J gene TRBJ2-5, with D perhaps TRBD1 or TRBD2 (5 bases each). The CDR3 totals 13 residues. Trimming removed 0 bases from V and 4 bases from J, with 7 bases in between. Germline V gene sequence: CDR1 SGHDT, CDR2 YYEEEE. The CDR3 region is CASSLGGGETQYF. The DNA of the CDR3 is TGTGCCAGCAGCTTGGGTGGGGGAGAGACCCAGTACTTC.

The J gene is TRBJ2-5, the V gene TRBV28; TRBD2 agrees at 9 bases. The CDR3 totals 16 residues. With V trimmed by 5 bases and J by 2 bases, 9 bases remained unmatched. Germline CDR1 MDHEN, CDR2 SYDVKM. In nucleotides, the CDR3 is TGTGCCAGCAGTCTCTTGACTAGCGGAGCACAAGAGACCCAGTACTTC. It codes for CASSLLTSGAQETQYF. The variable domain in full, completed from reference TRBV28 and TRBJ2-5, reads DVKVTQSSRYLVKRTGEKVFLECVQDMDHENMFWYRQDPGLGLRLIYFSYDVKMKEKGDIPEGYSVSREKKERFSLILESASTNQTSMYLCASSLLTSGAQETQYFGPGTRLLVL.

This chain links TRBV9 with TRBJ1-1; D is ambiguous. CDR1 and CDR2 (germline): SGDLS, YYNGEE. The CDR3 is 15 residues long. Trimming cost V 0 bases and J 4 bases, with 13 bases left between them. The CDR3 loop reads CASSVGLLSGTEAFF. The CDR3 DNA follows: TGTGCCAGCAGCGTAGGGCTCCTATCGGGCACTGAAGCTTTCTTT.

J is TRBJ2-2 and V is TRBV30, with D unclear. The germline V gene has CDR1 GTSNPN and CDR2 SVGIG (reference sequence). The CDR3 is made up of 12 amino acids. V was trimmed by 2 bases and J by 7 bases, leaving 8 bases between them. This CDR3 reads CAWSYEGGELFF. The CDR3 DNA reads as TGTGCCTGGAGTTATGAAGGCGGGGAGCTGTTTTTT. Together with reference TRBV30 and TRBJ2-2, the CDR3 gives the full variable domain: SQTIHQWPATLVQPVGSPLSLECTVEGTSNPNLYWYRQAAGRGLQLLFYSVGIGQISSEVPQNLSASRPQDRQFILSSKKLLLSDSGFYLCAWSYEGGELFFGEGSRLTVL.

This chain uses TRBV30 with TRBJ1-3; D not resolved. The germline V gene has CDR1 GTSNPN and CDR2 SVGIG (reference sequence). The CDR3 has 13 amino acids. With 5 bases removed from V and 3 bases from J, the gap between germline ends came to 11 bases. CDR3 DNA: TGTGCCTGGGGTAGTGCAGATGGAAACACCATATATTTT. It translates to CAWGSADGNTIYF.

The chain links TRBV30 to TRBJ2-7; D is uncertain. The CDR3 runs to 12 residues. Germline V CDR1 and CDR2: GTSNPN, SVGIG (reference sequence). The V end was cut by 2 bases, the J end by 6 bases, with 11 bases between. DNA for the CDR3: TGTGCCTGGAGTACCTGGAAGGTCGAGCAGTACTTC. Translating it yields CAWSTWKVEQYF.

The V call is TRBV6-4, the J call TRBJ2-3; TRBD2 matches at 10 bases. The CDR3 spans 15 residues. Per germline, CDR1 MRHNA and CDR2 SNTAGT. Germline trimming cut 6 bases from V and 6 bases from J; bases unmatched to any gene: 9. The CDR3 here is CASSDLAGESDTQYF. In DNA form, the CDR3 reads TGTGCCAGCAGCGATCTAGCGGGGGAATCGGATACGCAGTATTTT.

For this clone: Other DNA sequences in this sample translate to the same CDR3. The chain links TRBV30 to TRBJ1-1; D might be TRBD1 (6 bases). This CDR3 spans 13 amino acids. The germline CDR1 and CDR2 sequences are GTSNPN and SVGIG (reference sequence). Trimming removed 2 bases at V and 3 bases at J, with 10 bases between. CDR3: CAWSPPGDTEAFF. The DNA of the CDR3 is TGTGCCTGGAGTCCCCCAGGGGACACTGAAGCTTTCTTT.

The chain has TRBV6-6 and TRBJ1-2; possible D gene TRBD1, 5 bases. The V and J ends lost 2 bases and 1 base respectively, with 11 bases between them. CDR1 MNHNY and CDR2 SVGAGI come from the germline V gene (reference sequence). This CDR3 has 15 amino acids. The CDR3 sequence: CASSYHQTDNYGYTF. The CDR3 coding sequence is TGTGCCAGCAGTTACCACCAGACAGATAACTATGGCTACACCTTC.

The gene calls are TRBV27 and TRBJ1-2; D may be TRBD1 (6 bases). This CDR3 contains 16 residues. Deletions cut 4 bases from V and 6 bases from J, with 21 bases between. Germline V gene lookup returns CDR1 MNHEY and CDR2 SMNVEV (reference sequence). This CDR3 is CASSYTKERGADGYTF. In DNA form, the CDR3 reads TGTGCCAGCAGTTATACTAAGGAGAGGGGGGCAGATGGCTACACCTTC.

This chain uses TRBV6-4 with TRBJ2-3, with TRBD2 as a possible D gene (5 bases). The CDR3 is 14 residues long. Germline V CDR1 and CDR2: MRHNA, SNTAGT. The ends were cut back, 4 bases at V and 4 bases at J, with 12 bases in the middle. The CDR3 coding sequence is TGTGCCAGCAGTGGTGAGGGCCCAGCAGATACGCAGTATTTT. Its translation: CASSGEGPADTQYF.

The chain uses TRBV30 and TRBJ1-2; D is ambiguous. Germline CDR1 is GTSNPN and CDR2 is SVGIG (reference sequence). The V end was cut by 2 bases, the J end by 5 bases, with 6 bases between. The CDR3 consists of 11 residues. The DNA of the CDR3 is TGTGCCTGGAGTCCTATTTATGGCTACACCTTC. Translating it yields CAWSPIYGYTF.

A few counts support this clone. V usage is TRBV9 and J usage is TRBJ2-3; weak D call: TRBD1 (5 bases). Trimming pared 0 bases from V and 3 bases from J, leaving 14 bases between. The CDR3 totals 16 residues. Germline CDR1 SGDLS, CDR2 YYNGEE. CDR3 in DNA: TGTGCCAGCAGCGTAGAACCCCAGGGTATTACAGATACGCAGTATTTT. It encodes CASSVEPQGITDTQYF.